These 18 T cell receptor beta chains originate from one sample sequenced in a study of CD8+ T cells in alopecia areata. Noted treatment: oral pan-JAK inhibitor, 5-10 mg twice daily. cDNA serving as the sequencing template came from extracted, reverse transcribed RNA. Sequenced by immunoSEQ multiplex PCR; TCRdb stores in-frame clones only, minus some. The sample records over 250,000 clones, about three fifths being singletons. The sample consisted of CD4+ T cells sorted from blood, taken around week 54, from a patient treated with tofacitinib. These TCRs come from a human donor with alopecia areata.

In DNA, the CDR3 is TGTGCCAGCAGCGTGAGAGGGTACACAGATACGCAGTATTTT. Protein sequence: CASSVRGYTDTQYF. The chain employs TRBV9 and TRBJ2-3; possible D gene TRBD2, 5 bases. This CDR3 spans 14 amino acids. Germline-derived CDR1 and CDR2 are SGDLS and YYNGEE. Deletions cut 2 bases from V and 2 bases from J, with 9 bases between. Using reference TRBV9 and TRBJ2-3 for the parts outside the CDR3, the full variable domain is DSGVTQTPKHLITATGQRVTLRCSPRSGDLSVYWYQQSLDQGLQFLIQYYNGEERAKGNILERFSAQQFPDLHSELNLSSLELGDSALYFCASSVRGYTDTQYFGPGTRLTVL.

The chain recombines TRBV29-1 with TRBJ1-1; 9 bases fit TRBD1. Germline trimming cut 5 bases from V and 3 bases from J; bases unmatched to any gene: 4. Germline loops: CDR1 SQVTM, CDR2 ANQGSEA. The CDR3 sequence is 13 residues long. CDR3 sequence (DNA): TGCAGCGTTACGGGGACAGGGTACACTGAAGCTTTCTTT. This gives the protein CSVTGTGYTEAFF.

This clone was observed a handful of times. This chain uses TRBV6-5 with TRBJ2-1; 7 bases agree with TRBD1. V shed 5 bases, J shed 4 bases, and the junction held 5 bases outside the gene matches. The V gene's germline CDR1 is MNHEY and CDR2 SVGAGI. CDR3 length equals 14 residues. CDR3 in amino acids: CASSTGQQYNEQFF. The CDR3 DNA reads TGTGCCAGCAGTACGGGACAGCAGTACAATGAGCAGTTCTTC.

This clone was observed many times. The chain links TRBV6-1 to TRBJ1-5; 10 nucleotides agree with TRBD1. With 5 bases clipped from V and 7 bases from J, the junction kept 8 bases outside the gene matches. Looked up from germline, CDR1 is MNHNS and CDR2 is SASEGT. This CDR3 has 15 residues. CDR3 loop: CASSWTGGQDQPQHF. The CDR3 DNA reads as TGTGCCAGCAGTTGGACAGGGGGGCAAGACCAGCCCCAGCATTTT.

This chain joins TRBV7-2 and TRBJ1-6, with D possibly being TRBD1 (6 bases). The length of the CDR3 is 14 residues. CDR1 and CDR2 from the germline V gene are SGHTA and FQGNSA. The germline V and J ends were trimmed by 3 bases and 14 bases, with 17 bases remaining between them. CDR3 nucleotides: TGTGCCAGCAGCTTGAGGCTGGGCGAGGGGGCCCTCCACTTT. Translating it yields CASSLRLGEGALHF.

The V call is TRBV2, the J call TRBJ2-5; 8 positions match TRBD1. CDR1 SNHLY and CDR2 FYNNEI come from the germline V gene. Trimming removed 5 bases from V and 2 bases from J; junction bases left unmatched: 4. CDR3 size: 14 residues. CDR3 protein: CASSTGTGQETQYF. The CDR3 DNA reads as TGTGCCAGCAGTACAGGGACAGGACAAGAGACCCAGTACTTC.

The gene calls are TRBV9 and TRBJ2-6, with 8 bases identical to TRBD1. The V and J ends lost 2 bases and 0 bases, in that order; junction bases with no gene match: 4. Germline V CDR1 and CDR2: SGDLS, YYNGEE. The CDR3 totals 17 residues. The CDR3 loop is CASSVGTGNSGANVLTF. The DNA of the CDR3 is TGTGCCAGCAGCGTCGGGACAGGCAACTCTGGGGCCAACGTCCTGACTTTC. The entire variable domain, with the rest obtained from reference TRBV9 and TRBJ2-6, is as follows: DSGVTQTPKHLITATGQRVTLRCSPRSGDLSVYWYQQSLDQGLQFLIQYYNGEERAKGNILERFSAQQFPDLHSELNLSSLELGDSALYFCASSVGTGNSGANVLTFGAGSRLTVL.

In this sample, this clone turned up a few times. The V gene is TRBV5-8, the J gene TRBJ2-7, with D uncertain. Germline V lookup: CDR1 SGHTS, CDR2 YDEGEE. With 4 bases removed from V and 5 bases from J, the gap between germline ends came to 13 bases. The CDR3 totals 13 residues. The CDR3 region is CASSPSTVHEQYF. The CDR3 DNA is TGTGCCAGCAGCCCCTCGACCGTCCACGAGCAGTACTTC.

This rearrangement joins TRBV6-6 to TRBJ2-3; 8 bases align to TRBD2. V was pared by 2 bases and J by 1 base, with 2 bases of the junction left unmatched. Germline CDR1 MNHNY, CDR2 SVGAGI (reference sequence). This CDR3 region has 15 residues. The CDR3 protein is CASSYDGGGTDTQYF. The DNA of the CDR3 is TGTGCCAGCAGTTACGACGGGGGGGGCACAGATACGCAGTATTTT.

The chain couples TRBV4-1 to TRBJ1-4; D unresolved. CDR1 is MGHRA and CDR2 is YSYEKL in the germline V gene. The V gene lost 5 bases and the J gene lost 6 bases, with 13 bases spanning the gap. CDR3 length: 14 residues. The CDR3 bases are TGCGCCAGCAGCAAGGTGCGGGTTTATGAAAAACTGTTTTTT. Translated: CASSKVRVYEKLFF.

V is TRBV29-1 and J is TRBJ2-3; 9 bases are shared with TRBD1. From germline, CDR1 is SQVTM and CDR2 ANQGSEA. Trimming at V came to 4 bases and at J to 0 bases, leaving 5 bases not matched to a gene. The CDR3 contains 15 residues. This chain's CDR3 is CSVGIGQGSTDTQYF. The CDR3 DNA reads TGCAGCGTTGGAATAGGACAGGGGAGCACAGATACGCAGTATTTT.

This clone was detected a few times. This sequence joins TRBV29-1 and TRBJ1-1, with D possibly matching TRBD1 (6 bases). Germline V gene lookup returns CDR1 SQVTM and CDR2 ANQGSEA. V dropped 6 bases and J dropped 1 base, with 12 bases sitting between them. CDR3 size: 13 residues. The CDR3 coding sequence is TGCAGCGTGACAGGAGTAGAGAACACTGAAGCTTTCTTT. Its translation is CSVTGVENTEAFF.

The rearrangement joins TRBV5-4 to TRBJ1-6; TRBD1 is a possible D gene (5 bases). Germline CDR1 SGHNT, CDR2 YYREEE (reference sequence). V lost 5 bases and J 9 bases, leaving 18 bases between the germline ends. This CDR3 is 15 amino acids long. This CDR3 is CASSQSGGAASPLHF. The DNA of the CDR3 is TGTGCCAGCAGTCAATCTGGTGGGGCTGCTTCACCCCTCCACTTT.

This chain joins TRBV7-2 and TRBJ2-1; TRBD1 might be the D (6 bases). Germline V gene lookup returns CDR1 SGHTA and CDR2 FQGNSA. The V gene lost 5 bases and the J gene lost 8 bases, with 16 bases spanning the gap. The CDR3 consists of 14 residues. In DNA form, the CDR3 reads TGTGCCAGCAGCCCGAAAGGACAGTTCGATGAGCAGTTCTTC. Translation: CASSPKGQFDEQFF.

This clone came up a few times. This chain links TRBV4-2 with TRBJ2-1; D uncertain. Germline V gives CDR1 LGHNA, CDR2 YNFKEQ. With 3 bases removed from V and 6 bases from J, the gap between germline ends came to 12 bases. This CDR3 is 14 amino acids long. CDR3 coding DNA: TGTGCCAGCAGCCAGGATCGACTTTTCAATGAGCAGTTCTTC. It translates to CASSQDRLFNEQFF.

This clone appeared a few times. V is TRBV29-1 and J is TRBJ2-1; perhaps TRBD1 as D (6 bases). The CDR3 length is 13 residues. V was shortened by 5 bases and J by 4 bases, with 12 bases between the two germline ends. Germline V lookup: CDR1 SQVTM, CDR2 ANQGSEA. The CDR3 is CSVPGTRYNEQFF. The CDR3 nucleotides are TGCAGCGTTCCCGGGACAAGATACAATGAGCAGTTCTTC.

The rearrangement joins TRBV2 to TRBJ2-1; 9 bases align to TRBD2. Trimming cost V 5 bases and J 7 bases; bases outside gene matches: 9. The CDR3 has 15 amino acids. Per germline, CDR1 SNHLY and CDR2 FYNNEI. The CDR3 loop reads CASSTLGLAGNEQFF. The CDR3 DNA follows: TGTGCCAGCAGTACCTTGGGACTAGCTGGGAATGAGCAGTTCTTC.

This clone turned up a few times. The chain combines TRBV18 with TRBJ2-1; D possibly corresponds to TRBD2 (6 bases). V lost 3 bases to trimming and J lost 6 bases, with 15 bases between them. CDR1 KGHSH and CDR2 LQKENI come from the germline V gene. The CDR3 runs 15 residues. This CDR3 is CASSPLPAGGNEQFF. For the CDR3, the DNA is TGTGCCAGCTCACCCCTGCCCGCCGGGGGCAATGAGCAGTTCTTC.